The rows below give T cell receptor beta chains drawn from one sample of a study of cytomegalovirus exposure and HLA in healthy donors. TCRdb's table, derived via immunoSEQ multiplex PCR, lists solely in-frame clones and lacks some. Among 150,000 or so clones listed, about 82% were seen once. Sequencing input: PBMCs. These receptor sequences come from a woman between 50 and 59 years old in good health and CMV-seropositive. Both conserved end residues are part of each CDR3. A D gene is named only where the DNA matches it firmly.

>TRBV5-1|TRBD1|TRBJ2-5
CASSETGAVQETQYF
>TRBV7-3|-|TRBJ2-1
CASSLKGGTNEQFF
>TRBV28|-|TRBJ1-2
CASSPDSNYGYTF
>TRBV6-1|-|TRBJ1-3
CASRETPSANTIYF
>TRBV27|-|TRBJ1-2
CASRPYWDNGGYTF
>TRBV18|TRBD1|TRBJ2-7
CASSTTTGDEQYF
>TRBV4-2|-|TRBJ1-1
CASSGRTPEAFF
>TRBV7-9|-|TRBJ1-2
CASSLAGGLHGYTF
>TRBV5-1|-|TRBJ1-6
CASSLDRASYSPLHF
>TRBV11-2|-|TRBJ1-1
CASSFPVTGSPAEAFF
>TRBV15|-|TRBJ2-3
CATSRDPLTDTQYF
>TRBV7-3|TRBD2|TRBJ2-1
CASSISGRGSYNEQFF
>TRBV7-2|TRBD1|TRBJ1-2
CASSSGQGPYGYTF
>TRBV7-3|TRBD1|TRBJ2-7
CASSTGTGGPYEQYF
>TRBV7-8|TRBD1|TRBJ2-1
CASSSGQDNEQFF
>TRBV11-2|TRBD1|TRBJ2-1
CASRTTGVRYNEQFF
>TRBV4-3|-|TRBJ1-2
CASSPDQRGWYGYTF
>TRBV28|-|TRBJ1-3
CASSFLNSGNTIYF
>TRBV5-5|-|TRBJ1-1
CASSLYREGTEAFF
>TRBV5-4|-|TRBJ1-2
CASSLAGGTDGYTF